The present T cell receptor (beta chain) was sequenced within a study of cytomegalovirus exposure and HLA in healthy donors. Regarding this clone: Antigen specificity is unknown.

Study-level points and caveats: Both high specificity and high sensitivity reportedly marked the classifier's diagnosis of cytomegalovirus status.

V lost 1 base to trimming and J lost 4 bases, with 10 bases between them. Germline V CDR1 and CDR2: SEHNR, FQNEAQ (reference sequence). There are 14 residues in the CDR3. The primer mix had 60 Vbeta and 13 Jbeta primers. Assay used: immunoSEQ multiplex PCR; TCRdb lists only in-frame clones, some missing. The sample includes roughly 75,000 clones. Material for sequencing was PBMCs. The chain recombines TRBV7-9 with TRBJ1-1, with D hard to call. The source is a boy under 18 in good health and CMV-seronegative. CDR3 residues: CASSLGGERTEAFF. As DNA, the CDR3 is TGTGCCAGCAGCTTAGGAGGAGAGCGCACTGAAGCTTTCTTT.